What follows are 19 T cell receptor beta chains derived from one specimen sequenced in a study of OX40 agonist ivuxolimab in advanced cancers. Libraries were prepared by immunoSEQ multiplex PCR; TCRdb keeps only in-frame clonotypes and omits some of them. The repertoire holds roughly 57,000 clones, roughly 80% seen once, with about 13% in the top ten. The sequences come from CD4+ or CD8+ T cells sorted from blood, collected in a trial of the OX40 agonist ivuxolimab. The receptors shown here come from an adult with an advanced solid tumor such as melanoma, head and neck, liver or kidney cancer.

The gene calls are TRBV30 and TRBJ1-1; a possible D gene is TRBD1 (5 bases). The CDR3 length is 11 residues. Trimming removed 1 base from V and 5 bases from J, with 5 bases in between. The germline V gene has CDR1 GTSNPN and CDR2 SVGIG (reference sequence). In DNA form, the CDR3 reads TGTGCCTGGAGTGGACAGACTGAAGCTTTCTTT. Its translation: CAWSGQTEAFF.

In nucleotides, the CDR3 is TGTGCCAGCAGCCGAATGGGACTCCACAGCCCTGAGCAGTTCTTC. Its translation is CASSRMGLHSPEQFF. The rearrangement uses TRBV6-5 and TRBJ2-1; maybe TRBD2 (6 bases). V shed 6 bases and J shed 9 bases, with 21 bases lying between them. This CDR3 comprises 15 residues. The germline gives CDR1 MNHEY, CDR2 SVGAGI.

V and J are TRBV28 and TRBJ2-3, with D tentatively TRBD2 (7 bases). Germline V gene sequence: CDR1 MDHEN, CDR2 SYDVKM. The CDR3 contains 13 residues. V was cut by 8 bases and J by 1 base, with 10 bases left in between. CDR3 region: CASGGGGTDTQYF. CDR3 sequence (DNA): TGTGCCAGCGGGGGGGGCGGCACAGATACGCAGTATTTT.

The sample holds a few counts of this clone. The chain has TRBV19 and TRBJ1-1, with 8 bases matching TRBD1. This CDR3 has 16 residues. Germline trimming cut 4 bases from V and 1 base from J; bases unmatched to any gene: 8. Germline lookup yields CDR1 LNHDA and CDR2 SQIVND (reference sequence). The CDR3 reads CASSTRLTGGNTEAFF. The CDR3, as DNA: TGTGCCAGTAGTACCCGCCTAACAGGGGGGAACACTGAAGCTTTCTTT.

J is TRBJ2-7 and V is TRBV11-2; 12 positions match TRBD2. The germline V gene encodes CDR1 SGHAT and CDR2 FQNNGV. The CDR3 length is 15 residues. Trimming at V came to 5 bases and at J to 3 bases, leaving 5 bases not matched to a gene. The chain's CDR3 is CASSVRTSGDYEQYF. CDR3 bases: TGTGCCAGCAGCGTGAGGACTAGCGGGGACTACGAGCAGTACTTC.

The gene calls are TRBV18 and TRBJ2-3; a weak D match, TRBD2 (5 bases). The CDR3 has 16 residues. The V gene lost 1 base and the J gene lost 4 bases, with 15 bases spanning the gap. Germline V gene data show CDR1 as KGHSH and CDR2 as LQKENI. This CDR3 reads CASSPRVSLAPDTQYF. The CDR3 DNA reads as TGTGCCAGCTCACCACGGGTGTCGCTAGCACCAGATACGCAGTATTTT.

The chain has TRBV4-2 and TRBJ2-7; TRBD2 might be the D (6 bases). Trimming stripped 1 base from V and 5 bases from J, with 15 bases between. The CDR3 covers 15 residues. Looked up from germline, CDR1 is LGHNA and CDR2 is YNFKEQ. The CDR3 protein is CASSQAGGEVNEQYF. The CDR3 bases are TGTGCCAGCAGCCAAGCCGGCGGGGAGGTCAACGAGCAGTACTTC.

The V gene is TRBV18, the J gene TRBJ2-2; D gene unclear. The CDR3 consists of 15 residues. Germline CDR1 is KGHSH and CDR2 is LQKENI. With 2 bases removed from V and 1 base from J, the gap between germline ends came to 8 bases. The CDR3 nucleotides read TGTGCCAGCTCACCAATAACCCAGAACACCGGGGAGCTGTTTTTT. It yields the protein CASSPITQNTGELFF.

There are a few counts of this clone. This chain connects TRBV27 to TRBJ1-6, with D perhaps TRBD1 (5 bases). V shed 6 bases and J shed 7 bases, with 13 bases lying between them. CDR1 and CDR2 from the germline V gene are MNHEY and SMNVEV (reference sequence). This CDR3 comprises 14 residues. Here the CDR3 reads CASRALGTNSPLHF. DNA for the CDR3: TGTGCCAGCAGGGCCCTTGGGACGAATTCACCCCTCCACTTT.

V usage is TRBV4-1 and J usage is TRBJ1-4, with 11 positions matching TRBD1. The CDR3 totals 16 residues. CDR1 and CDR2 from the germline V gene are MGHRA and YSYEKL. The trim removed 0 bases at V and 8 bases at J, leaving 5 bases unmatched. For the CDR3, the DNA is TGCGCCAGCAGCCAAGATCGGACAGGGGGCCAGGAAAAACTGTTTTTT. It codes for CASSQDRTGGQEKLFF.

This chain connects TRBV7-3 to TRBJ2-3; D may be TRBD2 (6 bases). With 5 bases removed from V and 5 bases from J, the gap between germline ends came to 11 bases. The CDR3 consists of 13 residues. Germline assignment: CDR1 SGHTA and CDR2 FQGTGA. CDR3 bases: TGTGCCAGCAGCCCGACTAGGGAAGATACGCAGTATTTT. Its protein is CASSPTREDTQYF.

This chain connects TRBV29-1 to TRBJ1-2, with unresolved D. The V and J ends lost 1 base and 7 bases respectively, with 13 bases between them. Per the germline V gene, CDR1 is SQVTM and CDR2 is ANQGSEA. The CDR3 runs 13 residues. The CDR3 here is CSVEGEGWGGYTF. The CDR3 DNA reads TGCAGCGTTGAAGGCGAAGGGTGGGGTGGCTACACCTTC.

This clone was counted only a few times. The chain is built from TRBV5-4 and TRBJ1-3, with D maybe TRBD1 (5 bases). CDR1 is SGHNT and CDR2 is YYREEE in the germline V gene (reference sequence). The CDR3 contains 16 residues. Trimming cost V 0 bases and J 0 bases, with 10 bases left between them. The CDR3 nucleotides read TGTGCCAGCAGCTTGGGGGGACTTACCTCTGGAAACACCATATATTTT. Translated, it gives CASSLGGLTSGNTIYF.

The J gene is TRBJ2-2, the V gene TRBV14, with a possible D match to TRBD2 (6 bases). Germline loops: CDR1 SGHDN, CDR2 FVKESK. The length of the CDR3 is 18 residues. With 5 bases removed from V and 1 base from J, the gap between germline ends came to 20 bases. CDR3 DNA: TGTGCCAGCAGCGGGTTCGGGACTCGCCGAGGGAACACCGGGGAGCTGTTTTTT. Translated, it gives CASSGFGTRRGNTGELFF.

This chain uses TRBV6-1 with TRBJ2-7; D ambiguous. This CDR3 comprises 12 residues. CDR1 is MNHNS, CDR2 SASEGT, per germline. V lost 4 bases and J 3 bases, leaving 7 bases between the germline ends. CDR3 sequence: CASSASSYEQYF. As DNA, the CDR3 is TGTGCCAGCAGTGCCTCTAGCTACGAGCAGTACTTC.

The chain employs TRBV28 and TRBJ2-7; D perhaps matches TRBD2 (5 bases). The germline V gene has CDR1 MDHEN and CDR2 SYDVKM. Trimming removed 7 bases from V and 2 bases from J, with 15 bases in between. The CDR3 loop spans 14 amino acids. CDR3 sequence (DNA): TGTGCCAGCATTAACTCCGGGGTCCCCTACGAGCAGTACTTC. Translation gives CASINSGVPYEQYF. Drawing the rest from reference TRBV28 and TRBJ2-7, the complete variable domain is DVKVTQSSRYLVKRTGEKVFLECVQDMDHENMFWYRQDPGLGLRLIYFSYDVKMKEKGDIPEGYSVSREKKERFSLILESASTNQTSMYLCASINSGVPYEQYFGPGTRLTVT.

The rearrangement links TRBV28 to TRBJ1-4; TRBD1 matches at 9 bases. The CDR3 extends over 15 amino acids. V trimming: 4 bases; J trimming: 7 bases; junction bases outside the gene matches: 7. Germline assignment: CDR1 MDHEN and CDR2 SYDVKM. The CDR3 DNA is TGTGCCAGCAGTTATCCGGGACAGGGAGGTGAAAAACTGTTTTTT. It is translated as CASSYPGQGGEKLFF.

The J gene is TRBJ1-1, the V gene TRBV18; D is possibly TRBD1 (6 bases). Germline CDR1 and CDR2: KGHSH and LQKENI. Trimming left V 3 bases short and J 12 bases short, with 17 bases between. The length of the CDR3 is 13 residues. The CDR3 sequence: CASSPGQQRTSFF. The CDR3 bases are TGTGCCAGCTCACCCGGACAGCAACGTACGTCTTTCTTT.

The J gene is TRBJ2-7, the V gene TRBV2, with 10 bases matching TRBD1. V gave up 8 bases and J gave up 3 bases; unmatched junction bases: 4. The CDR3 contains 13 residues. CDR1 and CDR2 (germline): SNHLY, FYNNEI. In nucleotides, the CDR3 is TGTGCCAGCGTTGGGGACAGGGGCTACGAGCAGTACTTC. Encoded protein: CASVGDRGYEQYF.